A single sample is the source of the 24 T cell receptor beta chains below, sequenced in a study of Graves' ophthalmopathy and Graves' hyperthyroidism. TCR beta CDR3 amplification used RNA transcripts. The workflow started with a first-round RT-PCR run with HTBI primers and then moved on to a second-round multiplex PCR. TCRdb processed the multiplex PCR reads anew with MiXCR; each CDR3 protein has one entry. Here the sample spans over a million distinct CDR3 sequences, less than 45% being singletons. Material for sequencing was peripheral blood or thyroid tissue (not recorded which). The receptor set was obtained from an adult man with Graves' hyperthyroidism.

Ten or more counts support this clonotype. The chain is built from TRBV4-1 and TRBJ2-5; D might be TRBD2 (5 bases). V lost 0 bases and J 5 bases, leaving 13 bases between the germline ends. Germline CDR1 reads MGHRA; CDR2 reads YSYEKL. This CDR3 contains 15 residues. CDR3 DNA sequence: TGCGCCAGCAGCCAAGAAGGCGGGTATCTGGAGACCCAGTACTTC. It translates to CASSQEGGYLETQYF.

A remark on this clonotype: Given a much more abundant clone one base away, this may be a read error. This chain connects TRBV5-1 to TRBJ2-7; the D is unclear. V dropped 0 bases and J dropped 1 base, with 11 bases sitting between them. CDR3 length: 15 residues. Germline V gives CDR1 SGHRS, CDR2 YFSETQ. CDR3 sequence: CASSLGGGESYEQYF. The CDR3 DNA sequence: TGCGCCAGCAGCTTGGGAGGCGGTGAATCCTACGAGCAGTACTTC.

This rearrangement joins TRBV29-1 to TRBJ2-7; 8 nucleotides agree with TRBD1. Germline CDR1 is SQVTM and CDR2 is ANQGSEA. The CDR3 spans 14 residues. V trimming: 4 bases; J trimming: 0 bases; junction bases outside the gene matches: 5. This chain's CDR3 is CSVAGGTGSYEQYF. CDR3 sequence (DNA): TGCAGCGTTGCTGGGGGGACAGGCTCCTACGAGCAGTACTTC.

This clonotype was detected ten times or more. The germline gene is not matched at one end of the junction; a read error may be the cause. The chain has TRBV20-1 and TRBJ2-7; 9 bases map to TRBD2. The CDR3 is made up of 13 amino acids. Per germline, CDR1 DFQATT and CDR2 SNEGSKA (reference sequence). The CDR3 is CRAKRGAAYEQYF. CDR3 in DNA: TGCAGAGCTAAGCGGGGGGCAGCGTACGAGCAGTACTTC.

Many counts were recorded for this clonotype. This chain connects TRBV5-8 to TRBJ2-2, with D perhaps TRBD1 or TRBD2 (5 bases each). Germline V CDR1 and CDR2: SGHTS, YDEGEE. The CDR3 is made up of 13 amino acids. Trimming pared 4 bases from V and 3 bases from J, leaving 7 bases between. This chain's CDR3 is CASSKGHTGELFF. Written as DNA, the CDR3 is TGTGCCAGCAGCAAGGGACACACCGGGGAGCTGTTTTTT.

This clonotype was counted only a few times. Written as DNA, the CDR3 is TGCAGCGGGGGACAGGGGATGACCGGGGAGCTGTTTTTT. Protein sequence: CSGGQGMTGELFF. The J gene is TRBJ2-2, the V gene TRBV29-1, with 10 nucleotides matching TRBD1. The CDR3 extends over 13 amino acids. Germline-derived CDR1 and CDR2 are SQVTM and ANQGSEA. V trimming: 7 bases; J trimming: 5 bases; junction bases outside the gene matches: 4.

This chain joins TRBV6-6 and TRBJ2-5; 8 bases map to TRBD2. The CDR3 totals 12 residues. Unmatched junction bases numbered 6, after V lost 8 bases and J lost 7 bases. Germline V lookup: CDR1 MNHNY, CDR2 SVGAGI (reference sequence). CDR3 region: CASWALAGTQYF. The DNA for the CDR3 is TGTGCCAGCTGGGCCCTAGCGGGGACCCAGTACTTC.

This clonotype showed up just once. The chain has TRBV2 and TRBJ1-4; D might be TRBD1 (5 bases). Germline CDR1 is SNHLY and CDR2 is FYNNEI. This CDR3 spans 15 amino acids. Here the CDR3 DNA reads TGTGCTAGAGCCCCCCGCGGGGGAACTAATGAAAAACTGTTTTTT. This encodes CARAPRGGTNEKLFF.

This chain links TRBV19 with TRBJ2-7; 7 bases are a match to TRBD1. V was pared by 9 bases and J by 5 bases, with 7 bases of the junction left unmatched. CDR1 is LNHDA and CDR2 is SQIVND in the germline V gene (reference sequence). This CDR3 has 12 residues. The DNA for the CDR3 is TGTGCCAGCCGGACCGACAGGGACGAGCAGTACTTC. Residues: CASRTDRDEQYF.

The V and J genes are TRBV29-1 and TRBJ2-2, with D tentatively TRBD1 or TRBD2 (5 bases each). This CDR3 contains 14 residues. Germline assignment: CDR1 SQVTM and CDR2 ANQGSEA. V gave up 4 bases and J gave up 5 bases, with 14 bases separating them. CDR3 DNA: TGCAGCGTTGGGCAAGGGACGGGTACCGGGGAGCTGTTTTTT. The encoded protein is CSVGQGTGTGELFF.

This clonotype was detected ten times or more. The genes are TRBV29-1 and TRBJ1-1; tentatively, D is TRBD1 (6 bases). This CDR3 has 14 amino acids. Germline CDR1 reads SQVTM; CDR2 reads ANQGSEA. V was cut by 1 base and J by 1 base, with 10 bases left in between. The CDR3, as DNA: TGCAGCGTTGAAGGCCCCAGGGGGAACACTGAAGCTTTCTTT. It encodes CSVEGPRGNTEAFF.

J is TRBJ1-5 and V is TRBV20-1; D is uncertain. Germline V lookup: CDR1 DFQATT, CDR2 SNEGSKA (reference sequence). CDR3 size: 12 residues. V lost 3 bases, J lost 14 bases, and 17 bases lay in between. CDR3 amino acids: CSARVVSSYEHF. The CDR3 DNA reads as TGCAGTGCTAGGGTCGTTAGCTCCTACGAGCATTTT.

This clonotype was detected many times. The V gene is TRBV7-9, the J gene TRBJ1-2; 8 nucleotides line up with TRBD1. The CDR3 has 18 amino acids. Losses at the gene ends were 5 bases for V and 0 bases for J; bases not matched to a gene: 14. The germline gives CDR1 SEHNR, CDR2 FQNEAQ (reference sequence). The DNA of the CDR3 is TGTGCCAGCAGCATCCTACAGGGGGACGGTGAGGCTAACTATGGCTACACCTTC. Translating gives CASSILQGDGEANYGYTF. The complete variable domain, with remaining parts taken from reference TRBV7-9 and TRBJ1-2, reads DTGVSQNPRHKITKRGQNVTFRCDPISEHNRLYWYRQTLGQGPEFLTYFQNEAQLEKSRLLSDRFSAERPKGSFSTLEIQRTEQGDSAMYLCASSILQGDGEANYGYTFGSGTRLTVV.

This clonotype was found many times. At one of its ends the junction is not consistent with the germline gene, which may arise from a read error. The chain links TRBV19 to TRBJ2-2; D unresolved. There are 13 residues in the CDR3. Germline CDR1 is LNHDA and CDR2 is SQIVND (reference sequence). The chain's CDR3 is CASTIRGIGELFF. The CDR3, as DNA: TGTGCCAGTACTATACGTGGGATCGGGGAGCTGTTTTTT. The whole variable domain, remainder taken from reference TRBV19 and TRBJ2-2, is DGGITQSPKYLFRKEGQNVTLSCEQNLNHDAMYWYRQDPGQGLRLIYYSQIVNDFQKGDIAEGYSVSREKKESFPLTVTSAQKNPTAFYLCASTIRGIGELFFGEGSRLTVL.

This clonotype appeared a few times. The V call is TRBV5-1, the J call TRBJ1-2, with D perhaps matching TRBD1 (6 bases). This CDR3 contains 16 residues. Per germline, CDR1 SGHRS and CDR2 YFSETQ. V was trimmed by 1 base and J by 3 bases, leaving 16 bases between them. The CDR3 here is CASSLPHGGRDYGYTF. The CDR3, as DNA: TGCGCCAGCAGCTTGCCCCACGGGGGGCGCGACTATGGCTACACCTTC. The whole variable domain, remainder taken from reference TRBV5-1 and TRBJ1-2, is KAGVTQTPRYLIKTRGQQVTLSCSPISGHRSVSWYQQTPGQGLQFLFEYFSETQRNKGNFPGRFSGRQFSNSRSEMNVSTLELGDSALYLCASSLPHGGRDYGYTFGSGTRLTVV.

This clonotype appeared many times. The chain recombines TRBV7-2 with TRBJ2-5, with a possible D match to TRBD1 (6 bases). With 5 bases removed from V and 5 bases from J, the gap between germline ends came to 21 bases. The length of the CDR3 is 16 residues. Germline lookup yields CDR1 SGHTA and CDR2 FQGNSA. CDR3 nucleotides: TGTGCCAGCAGCGACCGGGACAAGAATAGGGATGAGACCCAGTACTTC. Its translation is CASSDRDKNRDETQYF.

The gene calls are TRBV2 and TRBJ2-5; 10 nucleotides agree with TRBD2. The J call may be in error: the DNA end matches TRBJ2-1 better. CDR1 and CDR2 (germline): SNHLY, FYNNEI. There are 15 residues in the CDR3. The CDR3 sequence is CASSGKRGGYNEQFF. The CDR3 coding sequence is TGTGCCAGCAGTGGGAAGCGGGGGGGATACAATGAGCAGTTCTTC.

The chain has TRBV7-9 and TRBJ2-5; D might be TRBD1 (5 bases). The CDR3 is 12 amino acids. Trimming stripped 6 bases from V and 5 bases from J, with 10 bases between. Germline CDR1 reads SEHNR; CDR2 reads FQNEAQ (reference sequence). The CDR3 loop reads CASRPRQETQYF. CDR3 sequence (DNA): TGTGCCAGCAGACCAAGACAGGAGACCCAGTACTTC.

This clonotype was seen repeatedly, ten times or more. V gene TRBV24-1 combines with J gene TRBJ1-5; no clear D gene. Germline V gene sequence: CDR1 KGHDR, CDR2 SFDVKD. This CDR3 has 13 residues. Trimming stripped 5 bases from V and 2 bases from J, with 6 bases between. CDR3 DNA sequence: TGTGCCACCAGTGCCCCGGGCAATCAGCCCCAGCATTTT. This codes for CATSAPGNQPQHF.

This clonotype has ten or more counts. This chain uses TRBV5-6 with TRBJ1-3; 7 positions agree with TRBD1. The V gene's germline CDR1 is SGHDT and CDR2 YYEEEE. The CDR3 spans 16 residues. The junction had 10 bases not matched to a gene; V was cut back by 3 bases and J by 4 bases. The CDR3 sequence: CASSSLPRQGGNTIYF. DNA for the CDR3: TGTGCCAGCAGCTCGCTGCCGCGACAGGGCGGAAACACCATATATTTT.

The chain combines TRBV4-3 with TRBJ2-7; D might be TRBD2 (5 bases). Trimming left V 0 bases short and J 0 bases short, with 12 bases between. CDR3 length: 16 residues. Per the germline V gene, CDR1 is LGHNA and CDR2 is YSLEER. This chain's CDR3 is CASSQDGGQCSYEQYF. The CDR3 DNA sequence: TGCGCCAGCAGCCAAGACGGCGGGCAGTGCTCCTACGAGCAGTACTTC.

The chain couples TRBV5-1 to TRBJ2-3, with D tentatively TRBD2 (6 bases). CDR3 length: 15 residues. The ends were cut back, 1 base at V and 6 bases at J, with 15 bases in the middle. Germline lookup yields CDR1 SGHRS and CDR2 YFSETQ. CDR3 sequence reads: CASSLYTGASDTQYF. DNA of the CDR3: TGCGCCAGCAGCTTGTACACGGGAGCCAGTGATACGCAGTATTTT.

This clonotype was counted between two and nine times. The chain recombines TRBV12-3 or TRBV12-4 with TRBJ1-2; 7 nucleotides line up with TRBD1. CDR3 length: 13 residues. V gave up 3 bases and J gave up 8 bases; unmatched junction bases: 6. CDR3 residues: CASSFNRGPGYTF. The CDR3, as DNA: TGTGCCAGCAGTTTTAACAGGGGACCCGGCTACACCTTC.

This clonotype was recorded a few times. The chain carries TRBV6-2 or TRBV6-3 and TRBJ2-7, with D perhaps given as TRBD1 or TRBD2 (5 bases each). The germline V gene has CDR1 MNHEY and CDR2 SVGEGT. Trimming took off 2 bases at V and 0 bases at J, with 14 bases between the two ends. CDR3 size: 16 residues. CDR3 loop: CASSYVVGDGSYEQYF. CDR3 bases: TGTGCCAGCAGTTACGTCGTGGGGGACGGCTCCTACGAGCAGTACTTC.